This T cell receptor beta chain was sequenced in a study of T cell repertoires in cytomegalovirus infection. A note on this clonotype: Its antigen remains unidentified.

Study-level results: Cumulative frequency of public TCR beta families picked out carriers of CMV plus the relevant HLA. Within the response measured ex vivo, HLA-C-restricted CMV-specific TCR beta clonotypes were dominant.

Trimming removed 4 bases from V and 3 bases from J, with 14 bases in between. CDR3 length equals 14 residues. Germline V gives CDR1 SGHDT, CDR2 YYEEEE. TCRdb used MiXCR to reprocess the reads, holding one entry per CDR3 protein. The data hold around 750,000 distinct CDR3 sequences, with about 31% observed a single time. This sample comprised cultured CD8+ T cells from PBMCs, obtained from culture after CMV antigen stimulation. This rearrangement joins TRBV5-6 to TRBJ2-7; possibly TRBD1 for D (5 bases). The sequence came from a human donor in good health (CMV status not recorded). Some clones in this sample may be carry-over from other donors' samples. CDR3 sequence: CASSPGGHVYEQYV. CDR3 bases: TGTGCCAGCAGCCCGGGCGGACACGTCTACGAGCAGTACGTC.